One and the same sample provided the 11 T cell receptor beta chains below, sequenced in a study of blood T cell repertoires in COVID-19. Clones were read by immunoSEQ multiplex PCR, and TCRdb kept only the in-frame ones, dropping some. Of under 450,000 clones in the sample, around 87% were seen once. The material sequenced was PBMCs or T cells enriched from blood (not recorded which). These receptors all stem from a man aged 25 to 45 who had recovered from COVID-19.

This clone was picked up a small number of times. This chain uses TRBV29-1 with TRBJ2-3; the match to TRBD2 covers 14 bases. Germline V gene lookup returns CDR1 SQVTM and CDR2 ANQGSEA. V lost 8 bases to trimming and J lost 3 bases; unmatched junction nucleotides: 4. This CDR3 contains 14 residues. CDR3 in amino acids: CSTRLAGGTDTQYF. The CDR3 nucleotides are TGCAGCACCCGACTAGCGGGGGGGACAGATACGCAGTATTTT.

This chain links TRBV19 with TRBJ1-6, with 7 bases lining up with TRBD1. This CDR3 comprises 17 residues. J gave up 9 bases and V 4 bases, and 15 bases lay outside the gene matches. The germline V gene has CDR1 LNHDA and CDR2 SQIVND (reference sequence). This CDR3 reads CASSTLPGQSIISPLHF. The DNA for the CDR3 is TGTGCCAGTAGTACATTACCGGGACAGAGTATAATTTCACCCCTCCACTTT.

CDR3 sequence: CASSQDDLTYTF. The CDR3 bases are TGCGCCAGCAGCCAAGATGATCTAACCTACACCTTC. V usage is TRBV4-1 and J usage is TRBJ1-2; D gene uncertain. CDR3 length: 12 amino acids. Germline lookup yields CDR1 MGHRA and CDR2 YSYEKL. With 0 bases removed from V and 10 bases from J, the gap between germline ends came to 9 bases.

This sequence joins TRBV7-9 and TRBJ1-1, with D unclear. CDR1 is SEHNR and CDR2 is FQNEAQ in the germline V gene (reference sequence). The CDR3 consists of 14 residues. V was clipped by 4 bases and J by 4 bases, with 13 bases between them. DNA of the CDR3: TGTGCCAGCAGCTCCAGCGACGAAGCCACTGAAGCTTTCTTT. Its translation is CASSSSDEATEAFF. Complete variable domain (other parts from reference TRBV7-9 and TRBJ1-1): DTGVSQNPRHKITKRGQNVTFRCDPISEHNRLYWYRQTLGQGPEFLTYFQNEAQLEKSRLLSDRFSAERPKGSFSTLEIQRTEQGDSAMYLCASSSSDEATEAFFGQGTRLTVV.

This chain joins TRBV15 and TRBJ2-1, with D maybe TRBD1 (6 bases). The CDR3 has 13 residues. The V end lost 4 bases, the J end lost 7 bases, and 11 bases lay between the germline ends. In germline, CDR1 is LNHNV, CDR2 YYDKDF (reference sequence). CDR3 sequence (DNA): TGTGCCACCAGCAAAACAGGGTTGAATGAGCAGTTCTTC. Amino acids: CATSKTGLNEQFF.

The J gene is TRBJ2-5, the V gene TRBV13, with 8 bases fitting TRBD1. CDR1 and CDR2 from the germline V gene are PRHDT and FYEKMQ (reference sequence). Losses at the gene ends were 4 bases for V and 4 bases for J; bases not matched to a gene: 11. The CDR3 consists of 16 residues. CDR3 amino acids: CASSSPSDRGGETQYF. CDR3 DNA: TGTGCCAGCAGCTCCCCGTCTGACAGGGGAGGAGAGACCCAGTACTTC.

V is TRBV5-5 and J is TRBJ1-2; TRBD1 agrees at 7 bases. V lost 4 bases and J lost 4; bases outside the gene matches: 7. Germline values: CDR1 SGHKS, CDR2 YYEKEE (reference sequence). The CDR3 runs to 14 residues. The CDR3 DNA reads as TGTGCCAGCAGCCGAGGGGGCGCGTCCTATGGCTACACCTTC. The encoded protein is CASSRGGASYGYTF.

The V gene is TRBV7-8, the J gene TRBJ2-5; 7 positions agree with TRBD1. V gave up 3 bases and J gave up 5 bases; unmatched junction bases: 6. CDR3 length: 14 residues. Germline values: CDR1 SGHVS, CDR2 FQNEAQ. The CDR3 sequence: CASSFGRGLETQYF. CDR3 nucleotide sequence: TGTGCCAGCAGCTTCGGCAGGGGGTTGGAGACCCAGTACTTC.

The chain carries TRBV6-5 and TRBJ1-3; no firm D call. The CDR3 is made up of 16 amino acids. Trimming removed 2 bases at V and 0 bases at J, with 11 bases between. In germline, CDR1 is MNHEY, CDR2 SVGAGI. In DNA form, the CDR3 reads TGTGCCAGCAGTTACGACAAGGATCGCTCTGGAAACACCATATATTTT. Translation: CASSYDKDRSGNTIYF.

V and J are TRBV7-9 and TRBJ1-4; TRBD1 is a possible D gene (6 bases). Trimming stripped 1 base from V and 4 bases from J, with 10 bases between. CDR3 size: 15 residues. Germline V lookup: CDR1 SEHNR, CDR2 FQNEAQ (reference sequence). The CDR3 protein is CASSLGTDNNEKLFF. CDR3 nucleotides: TGTGCCAGCAGCTTAGGGACAGATAATAATGAAAAACTGTTTTTT.

The chain carries TRBV9 and TRBJ1-2, with 10 bases identical to TRBD1. CDR1 is SGDLS and CDR2 is YYNGEE in the germline V gene. With V trimmed by 4 bases and J by 5 bases, 5 bases remained unmatched. The CDR3 contains 14 residues. This CDR3 reads CASSPGQGVYGYTF. The CDR3 nucleotides read TGTGCCAGCAGCCCTGGACAGGGGGTATATGGCTACACCTTC.